The text below deals with one T cell receptor beta chain. By sample share, this clonotype is medium-sized (0.01 to 0.1%). Its antigen is unknown. No qualities accompany the bases; no much larger clone lies one base away. These data originate in a study of T cell repertoires in aging, cancer and after chemotherapy (dated by TCRdb to between 2018 and 2020). As for the study more broadly: The donors fell into six age groups ranging from 30 or younger to 70 or older, and each group had at least three individuals. In the hematological group, the paired samples taken before and after chemotherapy came from chronic lymphocytic leukemia patients who were treated with regimens based on fludarabine or bendamustine. The complete dataset included around 8.8 million TCR reads. To examine immunoaging and T cell reconstitution after chemotherapy, the study profiled TCR beta repertoires in peripheral blood from healthy donors and cancer patients. Alongside some 98 healthy donors serving as a reference group, the cohort included some 220 cancer patients, of whom about 94 had hematological cancers and 124 had solid cancers. Overall study results and their limits: An increase in median generation probability over the chemotherapy interval was observed in both cancer cohorts, suggesting that the repertoire was reconstituted through rebound thymic output. According to the authors, the repertoire data do not allow conclusions to be drawn about immunological memory after chemotherapy. Untreated patients with hematological or solid cancers showed significantly lower blood TCR diversity and higher clonality than age-matched healthy donors. In healthy donors, the decline in TCR diversity with age was mainly explained by loss of richness, whereas in cancer patients loss of evenness was also found to contribute. Lymphoid organ infiltration was present in hematological cancer patients, and this infiltration may itself impair thymic emigration or peripheral T cell expansion.

Using a mixed TRB-A/B primer pool, multiplex touch-down PCR amplified rearranged TRB sequences covering the V, D and J segments. Illumina adapters and sample indices were added to the amplicons in two consecutive PCR reactions performed with Phusion HS II polymerase. Amplicons were gel-purified with the NucleoSpin Gel and PCR Clean-up kit, then checked with Qubit and an Agilent 2100 Bioanalyzer. The libraries were sequenced on an Illumina MiSeq with 600-cycle, single-indexed, paired-end runs. In the paper's pipeline: Processing of the TRB sequences was carried out with MiXCR versions 2.12 and 3.0.5. Each unique CDR3 nucleotide sequence was treated as one clone, and only productive sequences with two or more reads were kept. The repertoire metrics were Shannon diversity, evenness, clonality (defined as one minus evenness), and alpha-parameterized diversity profiles covering alpha 0 to 5. The IGoR algorithm was used to compute generation probabilities of clones in paired pre- and post-chemotherapy samples. The raw public reads went through TCRdb reprocessing: fastp at Q25, MiXCR clone calling, in-frame beta chains kept. Here each entry gathers all rows of one CDR3 protein and keeps the most common genes and DNA. The V and J calls were determined by TCRdb, not by the authors. The sample yields thousands of distinct CDR3 sequences; approximately 22% were counted once. Together, the top ten hold approximately 8.7% of the sample.

Measured from the cysteine to the phenylalanine, the CDR3 is 14 residues long. Left in the record is the CDR3 DNA by itself, 42 bases read in frame from the first base. Based on the germline V gene (reference sequence), the CDR1 and CDR2 sequences are GTSNPN and SVGIG. At the junction V is shortened by 0 bases and J by 9 bases; bases outside the gene matches: 7. TCR beta rearrangements were amplified from genomic DNA isolated from peripheral blood, not from sorted cells or RNA. The sequence links TRBV30 to TRBJ2-1; TRBD2 lines up with 8 middle nucleotides. Sequenced: blood. This TCR was recovered from a human donor with a blood cancer. The nucleotide sequence is given as TGTGCCTGGAGTGTCATCGGGAGGGGCGGTGAGCAGTTCTTC. This gives the protein CAWSVIGRGGEQFF.